A single sample gave rise to the 12 T cell receptor beta chains below, sequenced in a study of shared clonotypes between healthy human individuals. Profiled with immunoSEQ multiplex PCR; TCRdb holds only in-frame clones, not every one. The sample has more than 550,000 clones; 92% are singletons. CD45RO-negative, CCR7-selected cells formed the naive CD8 fraction, which excluded terminally differentiated effector memory CD45RA+ cells. The sequenced material came from naive CD8+ T cells sorted from blood. The receptors derive from a man under 40 in good health.

The gene calls are TRBV27 and TRBJ1-5, with a tentative D call TRBD1 (6 bases). Germline lookup yields CDR1 MNHEY and CDR2 SMNVEV (reference sequence). The CDR3 runs 14 residues. Trimming took off 6 bases at V and 4 bases at J, with 13 bases between the two ends. CDR3 in amino acids: CASSLGQINQPQHF. Here the CDR3 DNA reads TGTGCCAGCAGCCTCGGACAGATAAATCAGCCCCAGCATTTT.

The CDR3 reads CASRLGISNQPQHF. CDR3 sequence (DNA): TGTGCCAGCAGATTGGGGATTAGCAATCAGCCCCAGCATTTT. The rearrangement uses TRBV27 and TRBJ1-5; D gene uncertain. CDR1 is MNHEY, CDR2 SMNVEV, per germline (reference sequence). CDR3 size: 14 residues. V gave up 6 bases and J gave up 0 bases, with 9 bases separating them.

The chain employs TRBV28 and TRBJ2-1; weak D call: TRBD2 (5 bases). From germline, CDR1 is MDHEN and CDR2 SYDVKM. V was pared by 11 bases and J by 10 bases, with 9 bases between. The CDR3 covers 9 residues. The CDR3 region is CAEPGEQFF. The CDR3 DNA sequence: TGTGCCGAGCCGGGGGAGCAGTTCTTC. The full variable domain, in which reference TRBV28 and TRBJ2-1 provide the parts outside the CDR3, is DVKVTQSSRYLVKRTGEKVFLECVQDMDHENMFWYRQDPGLGLRLIYFSYDVKMKEKGDIPEGYSVSREKKERFSLILESASTNQTSMYLCAEPGEQFFGPGTRLTVL.

This sequence joins TRBV5-6 and TRBJ2-2; 7 nucleotides align to TRBD1. The length of the CDR3 is 15 residues. The V gene end was trimmed by 9 bases and the J gene end by 4 bases; junction bases not matched to a gene: 12. The germline gives CDR1 SGHDT, CDR2 YYEEEE. The CDR3 loop is CATKTGIIGTGELFF. The CDR3 bases are TGTGCCACCAAGACAGGGATAATAGGCACCGGGGAGCTGTTTTTT.

In its sample, this clone was seen many times. The genes are TRBV4-3 and TRBJ2-7; 8 nucleotides agree with TRBD2. This CDR3 has 15 amino acids. Germline V gene data show CDR1 as LGHNA and CDR2 as YSLEER. The V and J ends lost 0 bases and 3 bases, in that order; junction bases with no gene match: 4. CDR3 loop: CASSQEATSDYEQYF. In DNA form, the CDR3 reads TGCGCCAGCAGCCAAGAAGCGACTAGCGACTACGAGCAGTACTTC.

V and J are TRBV6-5 and TRBJ2-7, with 9 bases matching TRBD2. Germline loops: CDR1 MNHEY, CDR2 SVGAGI. This CDR3 comprises 16 residues. Unmatched junction bases numbered 9, after V lost 1 base and J lost 5 bases. The CDR3 DNA is TGTGCCAGCAGTTACTTGGCGGGAGGGCCTGGAGACGAGCAGTACTTC. This codes for CASSYLAGGPGDEQYF.

The rearrangement links TRBV6-6 to TRBJ1-2; the D gene is possibly TRBD1 (5 bases). Trimming removed 6 bases at V and 2 bases at J, with 16 bases between. The CDR3 runs 15 residues. CDR1 is MNHNY and CDR2 is SVGAGI in the germline V gene (reference sequence). CDR3: CASSPRAARNYGYTF. The CDR3 DNA reads as TGTGCCAGCAGCCCCAGGGCGGCCAGAAACTATGGCTACACCTTC.

V is TRBV9 and J is TRBJ1-4, with D possibly TRBD1 on 5 matching bases. The V end was cut by 3 bases, the J end by 7 bases, with 13 bases between. The CDR3 runs to 14 residues. Germline CDR1 and CDR2: SGDLS and YYNGEE. CDR3 bases: TGTGCCAGCAGCGGGTCCCGGGACGGTGAAAAACTGTTTTTT. Its translation is CASSGSRDGEKLFF.

The chain carries TRBV7-9 and TRBJ1-1; a weak D match, TRBD1 (5 bases). Trimming stripped 9 bases from V and 2 bases from J, with 22 bases between. This CDR3 comprises 16 residues. CDR1 and CDR2 (germline): SEHNR, FQNEAQ (reference sequence). CDR3 coding DNA: TGTGCCAGTGATTGGACATTCAAGCCCTCAAACACTGAAGCTTTCTTT. Translating it yields CASDWTFKPSNTEAFF.

The genes are TRBV10-1 and TRBJ2-2; D possibly corresponds to TRBD2 (6 bases). Germline values: CDR1 WNHNN, CDR2 SYGVQD (reference sequence). Trimming took 3 bases from V and 2 from J, leaving 10 bases between them. The CDR3 spans 15 residues. CDR3 loop: CASSEGRGNTGELFF. The CDR3 bases are TGCGCCAGCAGTGAAGGGCGGGGAAACACCGGGGAGCTGTTTTTT.

This chain uses TRBV19 with TRBJ1-1; 7 bases fit TRBD1. CDR1 and CDR2 from the germline V gene are LNHDA and SQIVND (reference sequence). Unmatched junction bases numbered 5, after V lost 1 base and J lost 6 bases. CDR3 length: 14 amino acids. CDR3 DNA: TGTGCCAGTAGTATAGGCCCAGGGGGTGCTGAAGCTTTCTTT. Protein sequence: CASSIGPGGAEAFF.

V usage is TRBV27 and J usage is TRBJ2-3; 9 bases are shared with TRBD2. Germline V CDR1 and CDR2: MNHEY, SMNVEV (reference sequence). This CDR3 contains 16 residues. The V segment lost 0 bases and the J segment 5 bases; nucleotides outside the gene matches: 6. As DNA, the CDR3 is TGTGCCAGCAGTTTATCTGCGGGAGGGTTGGGAGATACGCAGTATTTT. It encodes CASSLSAGGLGDTQYF.